A single sample gave rise to the 24 T cell receptor beta chains below, sequenced in a study of T cell repertoires in cytomegalovirus infection. TCRdb independently ran MiXCR on the reads; one entry per CDR3 protein. The top ten hold 10% to 15% of the sample, which has approximately 770,000 distinct CDR3 sequences, almost 30% seen once. No antigens are known for them. This specimen consisted of cultured CD8+ T cells from PBMCs, obtained from culture after CMV antigen stimulation. Receptors originate from a human donor in good health (CMV status not recorded). Some clones in this sample may be carry-over from other donors' samples.

This rearrangement joins TRBV19 to TRBJ2-1; the match to TRBD2 covers 9 bases. This CDR3 contains 14 residues. With 5 bases clipped from V and 8 bases from J, the junction kept 7 bases outside the gene matches. Germline assignment: CDR1 LNHDA and CDR2 SQIVND (reference sequence). The CDR3 DNA sequence: TGTGCCAGTAGTCTAGCGGGGACAAGGGATGAGCAGTTCTTC. This translates into CASSLAGTRDEQFF.

This clonotype was counted ten times or more. The V and J genes are TRBV7-2 and TRBJ2-1; D possibly corresponds to TRBD2 (5 bases). The CDR3 sequence is 13 residues long. Germline CDR1 is SGHTA and CDR2 is FQGNSA. Trimming stripped 7 bases from V and 4 bases from J, with 11 bases between. CDR3 region: CASTPPGYNEQFF. The CDR3 region has the DNA TGTGCCAGCACCCCCCCGGGGTACAATGAGCAGTTCTTC.

The table lists this clonotype with a few counts. The chain couples TRBV7-9 to TRBJ2-1, with D possibly matching TRBD1 (6 bases). Per germline, CDR1 SEHNR and CDR2 FQNEAQ (reference sequence). The CDR3 length is 20 residues. The V and J ends lost 7 bases and 9 bases respectively, with 37 bases between them. CDR3 nucleotide sequence: TGTGCCAGCACCAAAAGATCACAGGGAACGAGTTGGGTTGGGCGAGGTGAGCAGTTCTTC. This gives the protein CASTKRSQGTSWVGRGEQFF.

This chain connects TRBV6-2 or TRBV6-3 to TRBJ1-2, with unresolved D. Trimming removed 5 bases from V and 4 bases from J, with 14 bases in between. The CDR3 length is 14 residues. CDR1 and CDR2 from the germline V gene are MNHEY and SVGEGT. The DNA of the CDR3 is TGTGCCAGCAGTCCCCGACCGAACTCCTATGGCTACACCTTC. Its translation: CASSPRPNSYGYTF.

This clonotype was observed a few times. The chain is built from TRBV7-9 and TRBJ1-1; possible D gene TRBD1, 6 bases. Germline values: CDR1 SEHNR, CDR2 FQNEAQ (reference sequence). This CDR3 spans 16 amino acids. V lost 6 bases and J lost 3, with 20 bases in between. The CDR3 sequence is CASRPPSQGKDTEAFF. The CDR3 bases are TGTGCCAGCAGGCCTCCCTCCCAGGGGAAGGACACTGAAGCTTTCTTT.

This rearrangement joins TRBV27 to TRBJ2-2; 8 nucleotides line up with TRBD1. The CDR3 covers 16 residues. The junction had 7 bases not matched to a gene; V was cut back by 5 bases and J by 2 bases. The germline CDR1 and CDR2 sequences are MNHEY and SMNVEV (reference sequence). The CDR3 DNA follows: TGTGCCAGCAGTCCATACAGGGGGGCTAACACCGGGGAGCTGTTTTTT. The encoded protein is CASSPYRGANTGELFF.

The gene calls are TRBV29-1 and TRBJ2-5, with a weak D call TRBD2 (5 bases). Deletions cut 2 bases from V and 4 bases from J, with 8 bases between. This CDR3 is 12 amino acids long. Germline CDR1 SQVTM, CDR2 ANQGSEA. Here the CDR3 reads CSVETAGETQYF. CDR3 DNA sequence: TGCAGCGTTGAAACGGCGGGAGAGACCCAGTACTTC.

V gene TRBV27 combines with J gene TRBJ1-6, with unresolved D. Germline V gives CDR1 MNHEY, CDR2 SMNVEV (reference sequence). The CDR3 extends over 13 amino acids. The ends were cut back, 7 bases at V and 7 bases at J, with 11 bases in the middle. The CDR3 is CASTPRENSPLHF. CDR3 sequence (DNA): TGTGCCAGCACCCCTCGAGAGAATTCACCCCTCCACTTT.

The V gene is TRBV6-2 or TRBV6-3, the J gene TRBJ2-1; tentative D call: TRBD1 (6 bases). The CDR3 loop spans 15 amino acids. V was pared by 0 bases and J by 3 bases, with 9 bases between. CDR1 is MNHEY, CDR2 SVGEGT, per germline. CDR3 DNA sequence: TGTGCCAGCAGTTACTCTCCAGGGGTCTACAATGAGCAGTTCTTC. Protein: CASSYSPGVYNEQFF.

This clonotype was seen repeatedly, ten times or more. The rearrangement joins TRBV5-4 to TRBJ2-1, with 14 bases identical to TRBD2. Germline V gene data show CDR1 as SGHNT and CDR2 as YYREEE (reference sequence). V gave up 4 bases and J gave up 5 bases; unmatched junction bases: 2. CDR3 length: 15 amino acids. In DNA form, the CDR3 reads TGTGCCAGCAGCCCGGGACTAGCGGGGGACAATGAGCAGTTCTTC. Encoded protein: CASSPGLAGDNEQFF.

This clonotype came up a few times. The rearrangement uses TRBV19 and TRBJ2-3; D remains unclear. The CDR3 covers 14 residues. CDR1 LNHDA and CDR2 SQIVND come from the germline V gene (reference sequence). The V end lost 0 bases, the J end lost 3 bases, and 7 bases lay between the germline ends. The CDR3 protein is CASSIDTATDTQYF. CDR3 sequence (DNA): TGTGCCAGTAGTATAGACACGGCGACAGATACGCAGTATTTT. The full variable domain, with the rest looked up from reference TRBV19 and TRBJ2-3, is DGGITQSPKYLFRKEGQNVTLSCEQNLNHDAMYWYRQDPGQGLRLIYYSQIVNDFQKGDIAEGYSVSREKKESFPLTVTSAQKNPTAFYLCASSIDTATDTQYFGPGTRLTVL.

This clonotype was observed a few times. A much larger clone differs from this one at a single base, so this may be a read error. This sequence joins TRBV7-9 and TRBJ2-5; D gene uncertain. Germline CDR1 and CDR2: SEHNR and FQNEAQ (reference sequence). Trimming took off 1 base at V and 4 bases at J, with 4 bases between the two ends. CDR3 size: 12 residues. The CDR3 sequence: CASSLVLETQYF. DNA for the CDR3: TGTGCCAGCAGCTTAGTCCTAGAGACCCAGTACTTC.

This chain connects TRBV7-9 to TRBJ2-1, with a weak D call TRBD1 (7 bases). This CDR3 is built from 15 residues. V lost 4 bases to trimming and J lost 8 bases, with 18 bases between them. Germline V lookup: CDR1 SEHNR, CDR2 FQNEAQ (reference sequence). CDR3 protein: CASSSLEGASDEQFF. The CDR3 DNA is TGTGCCAGCAGCTCCCTGGAGGGGGCATCGGATGAGCAGTTCTTC.

V and J are TRBV6-1 and TRBJ1-5; TRBD1 is a possible D gene (5 bases). Trimming stripped 4 bases from V and 3 bases from J, with 22 bases between. The CDR3 has 18 residues. Looked up from germline, CDR1 is MNHNS and CDR2 is SASEGT. The CDR3 DNA is TGTGCCAGCAGTGGTCCGGGAGGGGCATACGATGCCAATCAGCCCCAGCATTTT. Residues: CASSGPGGAYDANQPQHF.

V and J are TRBV29-1 and TRBJ2-5; 13 nucleotides agree with TRBD2. The CDR3 is made up of 18 amino acids. Germline-derived CDR1 and CDR2 are SQVTM and ANQGSEA. V was pared by 0 bases and J by 1 base, with 8 bases of the junction left unmatched. CDR3: CSVEDWGLAGILQETQYF. The CDR3 region has the DNA TGCAGCGTTGAAGACTGGGGACTAGCGGGGATACTCCAAGAGACCCAGTACTTC. Combining the CDR3 with reference TRBV29-1 and TRBJ2-5 gives the whole variable domain SAVISQKPSRDICQRGTSLTIQCQVDSQVTMMFWYRQQPGQSLTLIATANQGSEATYESGFVIDKFPISRPNLTFSTLTVSNMSPEDSSIYLCSVEDWGLAGILQETQYFGPGTRLLVL.

The chain couples TRBV6-1 to TRBJ2-3; D ambiguous. The CDR3 extends over 12 amino acids. V was shortened by 8 bases and J by 8 bases, with 14 bases between the two germline ends. Germline CDR1 MNHNS, CDR2 SASEGT. CDR3 sequence: CASLQDGRTQYF. The CDR3 nucleotides are TGTGCCAGCCTTCAGGATGGGCGTACGCAGTATTTT.

As concerns this clonotype: At one end the junction does not follow the germline gene, possibly because of a read error. V and J are TRBV6-5 and TRBJ1-2, with TRBD1 as a possible D gene (5 bases). The CDR3 totals 16 residues. The germline CDR1 and CDR2 sequences are MNHEY and SVGAGI. CDR3 nucleotides: TGTGTCAGCGGAAAACTACCGCAGGGAATTAACTATGGCTACACCTTC. Translated, it gives CVSGKLPQGINYGYTF.

The sample holds a few counts of this clonotype. The V and J genes are TRBV19 and TRBJ2-2; D possibly corresponds to TRBD2 (5 bases). This CDR3 comprises 16 residues. V was pared by 10 bases and J by 6 bases, with 24 bases between. Germline CDR1 is LNHDA and CDR2 is SQIVND (reference sequence). The CDR3 DNA sequence: TGTGCCACCCGGACGGATAGACTAATCGGCGCCGGGGAGCTGTTTTTT. Encoded protein: CATRTDRLIGAGELFF.

As regards this clonotype: Its ends do not fully match the called genes, so a read error is possible. The chain links TRBV5-1 to TRBJ2-1; 13 nucleotides align to TRBD2. The germline V gene encodes CDR1 SGHRS and CDR2 YFSETQ. The CDR3 totals 15 residues. The CDR3 loop reads CASSLTSGGAKASIF. CDR3 nucleotides: TGCGCCAGCAGCCTTACTAGCGGGGGGGCGAAAGCCTCGATCTTC.

A few counts support this clonotype. The chain combines TRBV12-3 or TRBV12-4 with TRBJ1-2, with TRBD1 identical over 9 bases. The length of the CDR3 is 14 residues. Unmatched junction bases numbered 10, after V lost 6 bases and J lost 8 bases. The CDR3 reads CASSPTGGAGGYTF. The CDR3 bases are TGTGCCAGCAGCCCAACAGGGGGCGCAGGAGGCTACACCTTC.

The gene calls are TRBV6-5 and TRBJ2-2, with D tentatively TRBD2 (5 bases). Deletions cut 4 bases from V and 6 bases from J, with 15 bases between. The germline V gene has CDR1 MNHEY and CDR2 SVGAGI. The CDR3 has 15 residues. CDR3 in amino acids: CASSLYEGRAGELFF. The DNA of the CDR3 is TGTGCCAGCAGTTTGTATGAGGGAAGGGCCGGGGAGCTGTTTTTT.

This clonotype turned up a few times. The chain carries TRBV14 and TRBJ1-2, with D tentatively TRBD1 (6 bases). Germline CDR1 SGHDN, CDR2 FVKESK. The germline V and J ends were trimmed by 2 bases and 4 bases, with 14 bases remaining between them. The CDR3 contains 15 residues. The CDR3 reads CASSQLGGGSYGYTF. CDR3 bases: TGTGCCAGCAGCCAACTAGGGGGGGGAAGCTATGGCTACACCTTC. The whole variable domain, filled in from reference TRBV14 and TRBJ1-2, reads EAGVTQFPSHSVIEKGQTVTLRCDPISGHDNLYWYRRVMGKEIKFLLHFVKESKQDESGMPNNRFLAERTGGTYSTLKVQPAELEDSGVYFCASSQLGGGSYGYTFGSGTRLTVV.

This clonotype came up a few times. The chain combines TRBV7-9 with TRBJ2-2; 7 nucleotides match TRBD2. Germline V gene data show CDR1 as SEHNR and CDR2 as FQNEAQ (reference sequence). Trimming took 3 bases from V and 6 from J; bases not matched to a gene: 7. The length of the CDR3 is 15 residues. The CDR3 DNA reads as TGTGCCAGCAGCTTTACTAGCGCCCTCGCCGGGGAGCTGTTTTTT. Translation: CASSFTSALAGELFF.

This clonotype was seen many times. This rearrangement joins TRBV7-2 to TRBJ2-7, with a possible D match to TRBD1 (6 bases). Looked up from germline, CDR1 is SGHTA and CDR2 is FQGNSA. The CDR3 runs to 14 residues. The V end was cut by 1 base, the J end by 6 bases, with 13 bases between. The CDR3 bases are TGTGCCAGCAGCTTAGAAGGGGGTGATTTCGAGCAGTACGTC. It encodes CASSLEGGDFEQYV.